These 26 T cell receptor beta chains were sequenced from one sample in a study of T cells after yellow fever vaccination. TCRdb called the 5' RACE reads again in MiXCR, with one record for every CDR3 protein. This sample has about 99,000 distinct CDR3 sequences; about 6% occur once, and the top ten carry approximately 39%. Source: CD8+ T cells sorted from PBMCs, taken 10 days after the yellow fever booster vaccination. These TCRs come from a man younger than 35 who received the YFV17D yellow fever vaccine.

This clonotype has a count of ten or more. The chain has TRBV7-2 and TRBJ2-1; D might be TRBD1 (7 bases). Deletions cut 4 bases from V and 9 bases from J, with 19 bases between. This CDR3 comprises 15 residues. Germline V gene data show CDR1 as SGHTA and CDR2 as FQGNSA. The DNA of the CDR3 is TGTGCCAGCAGCTCCGCGGGACAGACTACAAGTGAGCAGTTCTTC. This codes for CASSSAGQTTSEQFF.

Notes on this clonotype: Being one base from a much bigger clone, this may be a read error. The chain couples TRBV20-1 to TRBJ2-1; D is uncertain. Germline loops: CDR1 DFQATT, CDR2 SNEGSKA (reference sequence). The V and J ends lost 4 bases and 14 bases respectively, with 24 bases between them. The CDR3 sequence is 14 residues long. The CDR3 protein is CSATHPATEYSEFF. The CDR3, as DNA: TGCAGTGCTACCCATCCAGCAACTGAATATTCGGAGTTCTTC.

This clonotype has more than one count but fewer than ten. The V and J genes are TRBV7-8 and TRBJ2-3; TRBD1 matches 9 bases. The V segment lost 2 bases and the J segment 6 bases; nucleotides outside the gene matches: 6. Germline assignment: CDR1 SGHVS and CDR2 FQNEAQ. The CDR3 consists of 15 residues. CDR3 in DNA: TGTGCCAGCAGCTTAATAGTGGGACAGGGTGATACGCAGTATTTT. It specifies CASSLIVGQGDTQYF.

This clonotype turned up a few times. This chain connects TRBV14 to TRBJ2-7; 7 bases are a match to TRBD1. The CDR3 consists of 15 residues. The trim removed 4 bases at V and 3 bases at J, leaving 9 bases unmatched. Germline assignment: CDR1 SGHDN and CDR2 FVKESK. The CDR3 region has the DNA TGTGCCAGCAGCCGATATCCGGGACAGAACTACGAGCAGTACTTC. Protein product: CASSRYPGQNYEQYF.

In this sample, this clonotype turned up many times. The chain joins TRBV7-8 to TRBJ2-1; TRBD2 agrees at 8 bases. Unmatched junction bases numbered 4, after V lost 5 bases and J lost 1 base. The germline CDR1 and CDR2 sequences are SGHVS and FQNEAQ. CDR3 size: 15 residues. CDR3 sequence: CASSPSGGSYNEQFF. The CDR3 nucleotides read TGTGCCAGCAGCCCCTCGGGGGGGTCCTACAATGAGCAGTTCTTC.

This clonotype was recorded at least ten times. CDR3 loop: CASSLEGRERNNEKLFF. As DNA, the CDR3 is TGTGCCAGCAGCTTAGAGGGCCGGGAAAGAAATAATGAAAAACTGTTTTTT. This chain uses TRBV7-2 with TRBJ1-4; the D is unclear. The CDR3 loop spans 17 amino acids. Looked up from germline, CDR1 is SGHTA and CDR2 is FQGNSA. Trimming removed 1 base at V and 4 bases at J, with 16 bases between.

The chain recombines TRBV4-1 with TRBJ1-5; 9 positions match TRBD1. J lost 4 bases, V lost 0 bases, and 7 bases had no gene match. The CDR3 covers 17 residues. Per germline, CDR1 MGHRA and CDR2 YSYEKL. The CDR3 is CASSQDPGQGGNQPQHF. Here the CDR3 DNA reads TGCGCCAGCAGCCAAGACCCGGGACAGGGAGGGAATCAGCCCCAGCATTTT.

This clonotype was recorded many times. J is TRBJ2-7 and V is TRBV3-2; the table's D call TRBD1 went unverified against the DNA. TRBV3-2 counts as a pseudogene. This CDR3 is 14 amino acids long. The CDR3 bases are TGTGCCAGCAGCCAAGAGACAGGGGGCTACGAGCAGTACGTC. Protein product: CASSQETGGYEQYV.

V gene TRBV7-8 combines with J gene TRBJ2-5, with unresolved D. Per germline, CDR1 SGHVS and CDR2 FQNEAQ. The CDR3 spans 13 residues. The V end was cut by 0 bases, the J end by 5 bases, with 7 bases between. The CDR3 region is CASSLARWETQYF. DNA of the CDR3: TGTGCCAGCAGCTTAGCCCGGTGGGAGACCCAGTACTTC.

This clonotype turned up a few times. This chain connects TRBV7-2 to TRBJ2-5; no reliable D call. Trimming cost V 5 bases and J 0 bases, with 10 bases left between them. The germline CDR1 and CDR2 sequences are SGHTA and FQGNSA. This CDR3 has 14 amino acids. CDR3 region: CASSPIWYQETQYF. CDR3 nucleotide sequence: TGTGCCAGCAGCCCTATCTGGTACCAAGAGACCCAGTACTTC. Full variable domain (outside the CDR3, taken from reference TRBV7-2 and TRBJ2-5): GAGVSQSPSNKVTEKGKDVELRCDPISGHTALYWYRQSLGQGLEFLIYFQGNSAPDKSGLPSDRFSAERTGGSVSTLTIQRTQQEDSAVYLCASSPIWYQETQYFGPGTRLLVL.

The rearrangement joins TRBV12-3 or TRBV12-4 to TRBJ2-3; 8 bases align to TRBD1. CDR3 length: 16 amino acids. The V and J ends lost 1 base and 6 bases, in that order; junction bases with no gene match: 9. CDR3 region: CASSLDGQGYLDTQYF. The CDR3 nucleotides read TGTGCCAGCAGTTTAGATGGACAGGGTTATTTGGATACGCAGTATTTT.

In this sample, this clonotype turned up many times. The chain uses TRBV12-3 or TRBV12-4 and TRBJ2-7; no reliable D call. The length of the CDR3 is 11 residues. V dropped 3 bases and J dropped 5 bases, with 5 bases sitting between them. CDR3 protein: CASSFLHEQYF. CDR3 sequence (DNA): TGTGCCAGCAGTTTCCTGCACGAGCAGTACTTC.

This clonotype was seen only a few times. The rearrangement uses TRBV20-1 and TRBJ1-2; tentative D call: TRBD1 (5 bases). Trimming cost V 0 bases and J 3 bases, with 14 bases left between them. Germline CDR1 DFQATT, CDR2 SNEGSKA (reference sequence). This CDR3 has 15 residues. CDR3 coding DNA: TGCAGTGCTAGAGATCCAAGGGGCTATTACTATGGCTACACCTTC. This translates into CSARDPRGYYYGYTF.

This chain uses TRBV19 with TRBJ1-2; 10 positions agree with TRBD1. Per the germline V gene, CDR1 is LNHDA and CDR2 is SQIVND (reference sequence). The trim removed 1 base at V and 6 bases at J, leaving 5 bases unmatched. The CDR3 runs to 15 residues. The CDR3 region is CASSIAPGTGDGYTF. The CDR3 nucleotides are TGTGCCAGTAGTATAGCCCCCGGGACAGGGGATGGCTACACCTTC.

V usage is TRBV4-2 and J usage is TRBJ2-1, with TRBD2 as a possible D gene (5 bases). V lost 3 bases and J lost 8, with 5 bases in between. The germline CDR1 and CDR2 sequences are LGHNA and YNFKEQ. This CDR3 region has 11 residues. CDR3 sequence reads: CASSQRDEQFF. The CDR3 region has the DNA TGTGCCAGCAGCCAGAGGGATGAGCAGTTCTTC.

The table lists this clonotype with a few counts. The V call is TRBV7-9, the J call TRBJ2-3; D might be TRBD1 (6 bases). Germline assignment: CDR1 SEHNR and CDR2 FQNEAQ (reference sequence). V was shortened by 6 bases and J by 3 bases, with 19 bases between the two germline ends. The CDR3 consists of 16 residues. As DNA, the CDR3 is TGTGCCAGCAGATTAATTGGCGGACAGAATACAGATACGCAGTATTTT. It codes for CASRLIGGQNTDTQYF.

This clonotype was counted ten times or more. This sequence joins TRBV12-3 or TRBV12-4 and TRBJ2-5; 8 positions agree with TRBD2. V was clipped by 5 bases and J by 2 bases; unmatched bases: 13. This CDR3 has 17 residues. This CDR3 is CASSPWRVAGRQETQYF. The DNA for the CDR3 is TGTGCCAGCAGTCCTTGGAGGGTAGCGGGGCGGCAAGAGACCCAGTACTTC.

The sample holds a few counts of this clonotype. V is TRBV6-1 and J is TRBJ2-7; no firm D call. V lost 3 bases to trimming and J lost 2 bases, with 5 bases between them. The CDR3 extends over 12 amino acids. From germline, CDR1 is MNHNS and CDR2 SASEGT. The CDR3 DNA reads TGTGCCAGCAGTGACTGGCCCTACGAGCAGTACGTC. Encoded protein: CASSDWPYEQYV.

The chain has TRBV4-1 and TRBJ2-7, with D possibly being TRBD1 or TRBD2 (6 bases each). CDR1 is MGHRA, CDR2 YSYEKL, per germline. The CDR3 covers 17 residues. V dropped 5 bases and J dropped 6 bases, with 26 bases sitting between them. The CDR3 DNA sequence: TGCGCCAGCAGCACCACGGTCGGGGGCAGGGTAGCCTTCGAGCAGTACTTC. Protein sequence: CASSTTVGGRVAFEQYF.

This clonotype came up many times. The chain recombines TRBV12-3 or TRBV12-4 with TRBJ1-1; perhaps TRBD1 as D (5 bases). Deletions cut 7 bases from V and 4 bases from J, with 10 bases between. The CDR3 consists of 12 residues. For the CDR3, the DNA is TGTGCCAGCATCGATGGGGCCACTGAAGCTTTCTTT. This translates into CASIDGATEAFF.

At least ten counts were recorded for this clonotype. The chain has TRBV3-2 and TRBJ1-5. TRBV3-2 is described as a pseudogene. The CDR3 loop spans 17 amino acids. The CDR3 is CASSQDFSRFSNQPQHF. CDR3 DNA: TGTGCCAGCAGCCAAGATTTTAGCAGGTTTAGCAATCAGCCCCAGCATTTT.

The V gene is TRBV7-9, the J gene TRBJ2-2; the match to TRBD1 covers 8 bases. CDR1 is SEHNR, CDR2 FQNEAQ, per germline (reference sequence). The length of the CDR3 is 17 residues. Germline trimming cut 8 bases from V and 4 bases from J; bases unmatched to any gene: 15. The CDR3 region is CASPEGQGASFTGELFF. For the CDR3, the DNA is TGTGCCAGCCCTGAGGGGCAGGGGGCTTCGTTCACCGGGGAGCTGTTTTTT.

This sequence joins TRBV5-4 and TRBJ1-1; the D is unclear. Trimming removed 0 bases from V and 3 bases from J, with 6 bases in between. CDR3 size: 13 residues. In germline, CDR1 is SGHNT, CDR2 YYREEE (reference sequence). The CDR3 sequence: CASSLGWDTEAFF. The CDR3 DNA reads TGTGCCAGCAGCTTGGGTTGGGACACTGAAGCTTTCTTT. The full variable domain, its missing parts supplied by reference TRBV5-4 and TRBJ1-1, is ETGVTQSPTHLIKTRGQQVTLRCSSQSGHNTVSWYQQALGQGPQFIFQYYREEENGRGNFPPRFSGLQFPNYSSELNVNALELDDSALYLCASSLGWDTEAFFGQGTRLTVV.

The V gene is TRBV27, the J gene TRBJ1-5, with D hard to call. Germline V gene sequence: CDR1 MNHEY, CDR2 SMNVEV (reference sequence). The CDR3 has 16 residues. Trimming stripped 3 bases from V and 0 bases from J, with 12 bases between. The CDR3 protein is CASSLNSPYSNQPQHF. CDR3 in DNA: TGTGCCAGCAGTTTGAACAGCCCTTATAGCAATCAGCCCCAGCATTTT.

The CDR3 protein is CASSLGGQYSGELFF. The CDR3 DNA follows: TGCGCCAGCAGTCTCGGGGGACAATACTCCGGGGAGCTGTTTTTT. The V gene is TRBV4-3, the J gene TRBJ2-2; possibly TRBD1 or TRBD2 for D (6 bases each). V lost 6 bases and J 6 bases, leaving 17 bases between the germline ends. This CDR3 region has 15 residues. In germline, CDR1 is LGHNA, CDR2 YSLEER.

CDR3 amino acids: CASSWTANNEQFF. The DNA of the CDR3 is TGTGCCAGCAGTTGGACTGCCAACAATGAGCAGTTCTTC. The gene calls are TRBV6-5 and TRBJ2-1; D might be TRBD2 (5 bases). With 4 bases removed from V and 5 bases from J, the gap between germline ends came to 9 bases. This CDR3 has 13 amino acids. Germline CDR1 reads MNHEY; CDR2 reads SVGAGI.